What follows describes a single T cell receptor (beta chain). This sample was taken from a study of CD8 T cells in Susac syndrome. Patients with Susac syndrome met diagnostic criteria defined recently for definite or probable disease. Negative isolation was used for CD8+ and CD4+ T cells, and FACS enrichment was applied to TEMRA cells. With random hexamers, roughly 0.45 to 1 ug RNA was reverse transcribed. Amplification of TCR beta CDR3 spanned 54 Vbeta and 13 Jbeta via immunoSEQ multiplex PCR. A single record per CDR3 protein comes from TCRdb applying MiXCR to the immunoSEQ multiplex PCR reads. The table records around 110,000 distinct CDR3 sequences, 90% to 95% of them present only once. Material for sequencing was CD8+ T cells from PBMCs. This TCR was sampled from a human donor with Susac syndrome.

The CDR3: CASSLGPLSYEQYF. In DNA, the CDR3 is TGCGCCAGCAGCTTGGGACCACTTTCCTACGAGCAGTACTTC. This chain connects TRBV5-1 to TRBJ2-7; no reliable D call. V lost 0 bases to trimming and J lost 1 base, with 8 bases between them. This CDR3 is 14 amino acids long. CDR1 is SGHRS and CDR2 is YFSETQ in the germline V gene.